This TCR beta chain was observed in a study of T-cell memory formation after mild COVID-19. Via MiXCR, TCRdb re-called the 5' RACE reads, giving one row per CDR3 protein. The data contain some 450,000 distinct CDR3 sequences, roughly 18% of them singletons. This clonotype has only a few counts. A read error may account for a junction end that differs from germline. This CDR3 is built from 13 residues. The germline CDR1 and CDR2 sequences are SGHRS and YFSETQ. The chain employs TRBV5-1 and TRBJ1-2, with TRBD1 as a possible D gene (6 bases). Sequences were obtained from PBMCs or a T cell subset sorted from them (not recorded which). This TCR came from a man aged 18-30 years who had mild COVID-19 (a few samples of this study predate the infection). Cell type and time point are not known. CDR3 coding DNA: TGCGCCAGCAGCCCAGGGGATAACTATTGCTACACCTTC. Translated: CASSPGDNYCYTF.